Listed here are 25 T cell receptor beta chains from one sample, sequenced in a study of identical twins. TCRdb redid the calling of the 5' RACE reads with MiXCR, one entry per CDR3 protein. The sample includes about 890,000 distinct CDR3 sequences, over 9% of them seen just once. This same sample was also part of a study on yellow fever vaccine responses in identical twins.

The sequenced material came from PBMCs. The source of these receptors is a woman aged 18-29 years in good health.

There are a few counts of this clonotype. V and J are TRBV24-1 and TRBJ2-2; D remains ambiguous. Germline values: CDR1 KGHDR, CDR2 SFDVKD. The CDR3 is made up of 15 amino acids. The germline V and J ends were trimmed by 4 bases and 7 bases, with 15 bases remaining between them. The CDR3 DNA is TGTGCCACCAGTGACCCTGACACGGTTGGCGGGGAGCTGTTTTTT. Translated: CATSDPDTVGGELFF.

J is TRBJ1-4 and V is TRBV5-4; TRBD1 might be the D (5 bases). The CDR3 length is 15 residues. Germline V gives CDR1 SGHNT, CDR2 YYREEE (reference sequence). Trimming stripped 4 bases from V and 0 bases from J, with 10 bases between. The CDR3 is CASSRDGATNEKLFF. Written as DNA, the CDR3 is TGTGCCAGCAGCAGGGACGGGGCAACTAATGAAAAACTGTTTTTT.

The rearrangement links TRBV29-1 to TRBJ2-1, with 14 bases fitting TRBD2. The CDR3 extends over 15 amino acids. V shed 6 bases, J shed 8 bases, and the junction held 9 bases outside the gene matches. Per the germline V gene, CDR1 is SQVTM and CDR2 is ANQGSEA. The CDR3 DNA sequence: TGCAGCGTCGCAAGACTAGCGGGGGGGAATTATGAGCAGTTCTTC. It specifies CSVARLAGGNYEQFF.

J is TRBJ1-6 and V is TRBV7-8; D is perhaps TRBD1 (6 bases). CDR1 SGHVS and CDR2 FQNEAQ come from the germline V gene. Deletions cut 6 bases from V and 6 bases from J, with 15 bases between. This CDR3 comprises 15 residues. CDR3 nucleotides: TGTGCCAGCAGGATACAGGGTTCGACTAATTCACCCCTCCACTTT. Its translation: CASRIQGSTNSPLHF.

A few counts support this clonotype. The chain employs TRBV5-6 and TRBJ2-6; unclear D gene. This CDR3 spans 16 amino acids. Trimming removed 1 base from V and 0 bases from J, with 8 bases in between. Germline CDR1 and CDR2: SGHDT and YYEEEE. Written as DNA, the CDR3 is TGTGCCAGCAGCTTGCGGTTGAGCTCTGGGGCCAACGTCCTGACTTTC. Amino acid sequence: CASSLRLSSGANVLTF.

This clonotype was detected only a few times. The gene calls are TRBV18 and TRBJ1-1; D possibly corresponds to TRBD1 (6 bases). V gave up 2 bases and J gave up 7 bases, with 20 bases separating them. This CDR3 region has 16 residues. From germline, CDR1 is KGHSH and CDR2 LQKENI. CDR3 in DNA: TGTGCCAGCTCACCAACGACAGGCCTTGATACCGGTGAAGCTTTCTTT. Its translation: CASSPTTGLDTGEAFF.

This clonotype has just a few counts. This rearrangement joins TRBV10-2 to TRBJ2-5; D is unclear. The germline gives CDR1 WSHSY, CDR2 SAAADI. Between the trimmed V and J ends, which lost 4 bases and 5 bases, there was a span of 8 bases. CDR3 length: 12 residues. The CDR3 reads CASSVDWETQYF. DNA for the CDR3: TGCGCCAGCAGTGTCGATTGGGAGACCCAGTACTTC.

This clonotype was seen a handful of times. This rearrangement joins TRBV2 to TRBJ2-1, with D perhaps being TRBD1 or TRBD2 (6 bases each). Trimming removed 11 bases at V and 0 bases at J, with 14 bases between. Germline CDR1 SNHLY, CDR2 FYNNEI. The CDR3 contains 14 residues. In DNA, the CDR3 is TGTGCCCGACGAGAGGGGGGCTCCTACAATGAGCAGTTCTTC. Encoded protein: CARREGGSYNEQFF.

The chain couples TRBV5-1 to TRBJ1-1; D ambiguous. Trimming took 4 bases from V and 2 from J, leaving 12 bases between them. The germline V gene has CDR1 SGHRS and CDR2 YFSETQ. The CDR3 totals 14 residues. CDR3: CASSTQPGNTEAFF. CDR3 nucleotide sequence: TGCGCCAGCAGCACCCAACCTGGTAACACTGAAGCTTTCTTT.

The V call is TRBV5-1, the J call TRBJ2-5; TRBD2 agrees at 14 bases. V lost 1 base and J lost 5; bases outside the gene matches: 4. The CDR3 is 16 amino acids. Germline V gene data show CDR1 as SGHRS and CDR2 as YFSETQ. CDR3: CASSLSGTSGSETQYF. The CDR3 DNA follows: TGCGCCAGCAGCTTGTCTGGGACTAGCGGGAGTGAGACCCAGTACTTC.

This clonotype has only a few counts. The V and J genes are TRBV10-2 and TRBJ2-7; the D is unclear. Germline values: CDR1 WSHSY, CDR2 SAAADI. The V end lost 6 bases, the J end lost 3 bases, and 12 bases lay between the germline ends. The CDR3 extends over 13 amino acids. The CDR3 loop reads CASSFLPYYEQYF. The CDR3 DNA sequence: TGCGCCAGCAGCTTTCTCCCCTACTACGAGCAGTACTTC.

The sample holds many counts of this clonotype. The chain is built from TRBV2 and TRBJ1-1; D gene unclear. With 4 bases removed from V and 2 bases from J, the gap between germline ends came to 17 bases. Germline lookup yields CDR1 SNHLY and CDR2 FYNNEI. The CDR3 totals 16 residues. The DNA for the CDR3 is TGTGCCAGCAGTGTCGGGTTTCCGGGTGAAAACACTGAAGCTTTCTTT. Translated: CASSVGFPGENTEAFF.

CDR3 sequence reads: CASSLGPRATDTQYF. CDR3 nucleotide sequence: TGCGCCAGCAGCCTAGGACCGCGGGCCACAGATACGCAGTATTTT. The V and J genes are TRBV5-1 and TRBJ2-3; D perhaps matches TRBD2 (5 bases). Germline V gene lookup returns CDR1 SGHRS and CDR2 YFSETQ. There are 15 residues in the CDR3. The V and J ends lost 4 bases and 2 bases respectively, with 14 bases between them. The full variable domain, completed using reference TRBV5-1 and TRBJ2-3, is KAGVTQTPRYLIKTRGQQVTLSCSPISGHRSVSWYQQTPGQGLQFLFEYFSETQRNKGNFPGRFSGRQFSNSRSEMNVSTLELGDSALYLCASSLGPRATDTQYFGPGTRLTVL.

The chain joins TRBV5-5 to TRBJ2-7; D perhaps matches TRBD1 (5 bases). With 0 bases removed from V and 2 bases from J, the gap between germline ends came to 12 bases. Germline V gene sequence: CDR1 SGHKS, CDR2 YYEKEE (reference sequence). The CDR3 covers 15 residues. CDR3 sequence reads: CASSLAREGAYEQYF. The CDR3 coding sequence is TGTGCCAGCAGCTTGGCCAGGGAAGGCGCCTACGAGCAGTACTTC.

This clonotype was observed a few times. The V gene is TRBV7-9, the J gene TRBJ1-2; no clear D gene. V lost 4 bases to trimming and J lost 5 bases, with 8 bases between them. This CDR3 is 12 amino acids long. In germline, CDR1 is SEHNR, CDR2 FQNEAQ (reference sequence). The CDR3 bases are TGTGCCAGCAGCTCGAGTATTTATGGCTACACCTTC. It encodes CASSSSIYGYTF.

This clonotype was observed a handful of times. V gene TRBV5-8 combines with J gene TRBJ2-2, with 8 nucleotides matching TRBD1. Germline V gene data show CDR1 as SGHTS and CDR2 as YDEGEE. The V segment lost 4 bases and the J segment 0 bases; nucleotides outside the gene matches: 2. CDR3 length: 15 residues. The CDR3 protein is CASSAGQANTGELFF. DNA of the CDR3: TGTGCCAGCAGCGCGGGACAGGCGAACACCGGGGAGCTGTTTTTT.

In its sample, this clonotype was seen a few times. The rearrangement joins TRBV7-9 to TRBJ2-1; D may be TRBD2 (6 bases). V was cut by 6 bases and J by 6 bases, with 18 bases left in between. From germline, CDR1 is SEHNR and CDR2 FQNEAQ (reference sequence). CDR3 size: 15 residues. The CDR3 protein is CASRKEEGRINEQFF. The CDR3 DNA sequence: TGTGCCAGCAGAAAGGAGGAGGGGAGGATCAATGAGCAGTTCTTC.

This clonotype was found a few times. One end of the junction varies from germline; a read error may be responsible. CDR3 loop: CASSFRTSGSSPGVF. CDR3 sequence (DNA): TGTGCCAGCAGCTTCAGGACTAGCGGGAGTTCCCCCGGAGTCTTC. The chain combines TRBV7-9 with TRBJ2-1; 13 nucleotides align to TRBD2. The length of the CDR3 is 15 residues. Germline V lookup: CDR1 SEHNR, CDR2 FQNEAQ (reference sequence).

This clonotype came up a few times. V is TRBV3-1 and J is TRBJ2-2; TRBD1 matches at 9 bases. The V gene end was trimmed by 0 bases and the J gene end by 7 bases; junction bases not matched to a gene: 6. Germline CDR1 LGHDT, CDR2 YNNKEL (reference sequence). The CDR3 length is 16 residues. The CDR3 here is CASSQDRTGVDGELFF. In DNA, the CDR3 is TGTGCCAGCAGCCAAGATCGGACAGGGGTGGACGGGGAGCTGTTTTTT. Based on the CDR3 plus reference TRBV3-1 and TRBJ2-2, the full variable domain is DTAVSQTPKYLVTQMGNDKSIKCEQNLGHDTMYWYKQDSKKFLKIMFSYNNKELIINETVPNRFSPKSPDKAHLNLHINSLELGDSAVYFCASSQDRTGVDGELFFGEGSRLTVL.

The chain carries TRBV5-5 and TRBJ1-1; 10 positions agree with TRBD1. Germline loops: CDR1 SGHKS, CDR2 YYEKEE (reference sequence). The CDR3 is 16 residues long. The V and J ends lost 2 bases and 4 bases, in that order; junction bases with no gene match: 8. The chain's CDR3 is CASSFDWTGGFTEAFF. CDR3 nucleotides: TGTGCCAGCAGCTTTGATTGGACAGGGGGTTTCACTGAAGCTTTCTTT. The variable domain in full, with the rest retrieved from reference TRBV5-5 and TRBJ1-1, is DAGVTQSPTHLIKTRGQQVTLRCSPISGHKSVSWYQQVLGQGPQFIFQYYEKEERGRGNFPDRFSARQFPNYSSELNVNALLLGDSALYLCASSFDWTGGFTEAFFGQGTRLTVV.

This clonotype has more than one count but fewer than ten. The chain joins TRBV7-3 to TRBJ2-3; no clear D. Trimming removed 5 bases from V and 1 base from J, with 13 bases in between. The CDR3 totals 15 residues. CDR1 and CDR2 (germline): SGHTA, FQGTGA. CDR3 sequence reads: CASSPSLSGTDTQYF. Written as DNA, the CDR3 is TGTGCCAGCAGCCCGAGCCTAAGCGGCACAGATACGCAGTATTTT.

The chain links TRBV6-4 to TRBJ2-1; 7 positions agree with TRBD2. CDR1 is MRHNA, CDR2 SNTAGT, per germline. Germline trimming cut 4 bases from V and 7 bases from J; bases unmatched to any gene: 10. The length of the CDR3 is 15 residues. The CDR3 reads CASSVSGSKGNEQFF. The CDR3, as DNA: TGTGCCAGCAGTGTTAGCGGGTCGAAGGGTAATGAGCAGTTCTTC.

The table lists this clonotype with a count of one. The rearrangement uses TRBV18 and TRBJ2-7; D is tentatively TRBD1 or TRBD2 (5 bases each). The V gene's germline CDR1 is KGHSH and CDR2 LQKENI. The length of the CDR3 is 14 residues. The V end was cut by 1 base, the J end by 0 bases, with 7 bases between. The CDR3 loop is CASSPQRGSYEQYV. Here the CDR3 DNA reads TGTGCCAGCTCACCACAGAGGGGCTCCTACGAGCAGTACGTC.

This clonotype was seen only a few times. This chain links TRBV3-1 with TRBJ2-1, with TRBD1 matching over 8 bases. The V gene's germline CDR1 is LGHDT and CDR2 YNNKEL (reference sequence). Trimming at V came to 1 base and at J to 3 bases, leaving 2 bases not matched to a gene. This CDR3 has 15 residues. The CDR3 here is CASSQGTGNYNEQFF. The CDR3 DNA reads as TGTGCCAGCAGCCAAGGGACAGGGAACTACAATGAGCAGTTCTTC.

There are many counts of this clonotype. One end of the junction varies from germline; a read error may be responsible. The V gene is TRBV3-1, the J gene TRBJ2-2, with TRBD1 identical over 7 bases. From germline, CDR1 is LGHDT and CDR2 YNNKEL (reference sequence). This CDR3 spans 15 amino acids. CDR3 nucleotide sequence: TGCGCCAGCAGCCAAGACAGGGTGAACACCGGGGAGCTGTTTTTT. Protein: CASSQDRVNTGELFF.